This TCR beta chain was recorded in a study of beta chain features in type 1 diabetes. Background on the study: Across every sample, roughly 100 million sorted cells were examined in total.

In all sorted populations, purity surpassed 98%. This clone was seen a handful of times. Its antigen is unidentified. TCRB transcripts that were expressed got sequenced, as all of the isolated RNA had been reverse transcribed. Libraries were prepared by immunoSEQ multiplex PCR; TCRdb keeps only in-frame clonotypes and omits some of them. Here the sample spans about 360,000 clones, 10% to 15% being singletons. Overall study results and limits: Within each of all four CD4+ subsets, Type 1 diabetes patients had TCRB CDR3s that were moderately but significantly shorter.

The TCR comes from a young man in good health. The sequenced material came from naive CD4+ T cells from blood.

The CDR3 DNA reads TGTGCCAGCAGCTCCCCCCACCAGGGAGGTTTTATCACAGATACGCAGTATTTT. Translation gives CASSSPHQGGFITDTQYF. The chain recombines TRBV28 with TRBJ2-3; possibly TRBD2 for D (6 bases). CDR1 and CDR2 (germline): MDHEN, SYDVKM. The length of the CDR3 is 18 residues. Trimming took off 6 bases at V and 2 bases at J, with 24 bases between the two ends.